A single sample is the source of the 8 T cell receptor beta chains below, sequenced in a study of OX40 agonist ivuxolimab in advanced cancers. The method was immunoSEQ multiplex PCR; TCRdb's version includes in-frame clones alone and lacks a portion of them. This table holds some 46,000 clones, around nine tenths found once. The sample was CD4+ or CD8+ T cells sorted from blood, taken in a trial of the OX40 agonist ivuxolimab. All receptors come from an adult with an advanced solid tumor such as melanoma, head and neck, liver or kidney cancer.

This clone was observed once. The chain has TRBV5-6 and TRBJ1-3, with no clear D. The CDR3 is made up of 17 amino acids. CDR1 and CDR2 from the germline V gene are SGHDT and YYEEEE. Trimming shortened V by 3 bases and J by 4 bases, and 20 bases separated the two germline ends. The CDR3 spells CASSYRGILVQGNTIYF. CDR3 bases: TGTGCCAGCAGCTATCGAGGCATCCTTGTGCAGGGAAACACCATATATTTT. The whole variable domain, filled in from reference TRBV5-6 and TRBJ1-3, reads DAGVTQSPTHLIKTRGQQVTLRCSPKSGHDTVSWYQQALGQGPQFIFQYYEEEERQRGNFPDRFSGHQFPNYSSELNVNALLLGDSALYLCASSYRGILVQGNTIYFGEGSWLTVV.

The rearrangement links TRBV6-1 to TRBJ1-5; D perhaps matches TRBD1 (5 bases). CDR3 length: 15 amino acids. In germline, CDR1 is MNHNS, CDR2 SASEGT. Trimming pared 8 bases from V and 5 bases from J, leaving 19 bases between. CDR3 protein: CASREGAVTYQPQHF. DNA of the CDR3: TGTGCCAGCCGAGAAGGGGCAGTTACCTATCAGCCCCAGCATTTT.

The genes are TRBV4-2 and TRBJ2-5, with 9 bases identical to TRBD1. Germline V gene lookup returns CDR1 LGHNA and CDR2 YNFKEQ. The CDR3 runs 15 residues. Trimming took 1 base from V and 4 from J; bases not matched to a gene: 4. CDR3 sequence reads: CASSQAGTGRETQYF. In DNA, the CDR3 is TGTGCCAGCAGCCAAGCAGGGACAGGGCGAGAGACCCAGTACTTC.

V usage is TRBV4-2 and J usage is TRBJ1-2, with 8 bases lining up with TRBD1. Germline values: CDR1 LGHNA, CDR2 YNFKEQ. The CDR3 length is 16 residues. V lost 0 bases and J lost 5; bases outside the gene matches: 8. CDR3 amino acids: CASSQDAAGGGYGYTF. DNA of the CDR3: TGTGCCAGCAGCCAAGATGCGGCAGGGGGCGGGTATGGCTACACCTTC.

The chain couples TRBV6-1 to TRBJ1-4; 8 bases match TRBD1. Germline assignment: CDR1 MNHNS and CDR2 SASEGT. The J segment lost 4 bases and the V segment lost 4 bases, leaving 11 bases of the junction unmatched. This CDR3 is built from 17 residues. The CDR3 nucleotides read TGTGCCAGCAGTGGACAGGGGCGACAGTTCTTTAATGAAAAACTGTTTTTT. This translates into CASSGQGRQFFNEKLFF.

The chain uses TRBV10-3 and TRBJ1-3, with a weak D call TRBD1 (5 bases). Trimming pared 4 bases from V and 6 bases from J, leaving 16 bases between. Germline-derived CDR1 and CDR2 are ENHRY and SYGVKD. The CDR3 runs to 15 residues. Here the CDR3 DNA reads TGTGCCATCAGTGCCACGGGGGGGGTTACAAACACCATATATTTT. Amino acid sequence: CAISATGGVTNTIYF.

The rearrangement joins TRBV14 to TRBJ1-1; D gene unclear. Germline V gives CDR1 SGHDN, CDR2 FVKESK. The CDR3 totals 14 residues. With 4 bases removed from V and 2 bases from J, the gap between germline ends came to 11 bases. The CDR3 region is CASSRERINTEAFF. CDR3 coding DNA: TGTGCCAGCAGCCGGGAGAGAATCAACACTGAAGCTTTCTTT.

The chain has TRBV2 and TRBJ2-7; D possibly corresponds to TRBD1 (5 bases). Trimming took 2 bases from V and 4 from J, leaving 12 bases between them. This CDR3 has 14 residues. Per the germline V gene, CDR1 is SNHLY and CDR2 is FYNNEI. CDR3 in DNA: TGTGCCAGCAGTGAACAGGGTATTGGGTACGAGCAGTACTTC. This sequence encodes CASSEQGIGYEQYF. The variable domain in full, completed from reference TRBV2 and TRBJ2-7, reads EPEVTQTPSHQVTQMGQEVILRCVPISNHLYFYWYRQILGQKVEFLVSFYNNEISEKSEIFDDQFSVERPDGSNFTLKIRSTKLEDSAMYFCASSEQGIGYEQYFGPGTRLTVT.